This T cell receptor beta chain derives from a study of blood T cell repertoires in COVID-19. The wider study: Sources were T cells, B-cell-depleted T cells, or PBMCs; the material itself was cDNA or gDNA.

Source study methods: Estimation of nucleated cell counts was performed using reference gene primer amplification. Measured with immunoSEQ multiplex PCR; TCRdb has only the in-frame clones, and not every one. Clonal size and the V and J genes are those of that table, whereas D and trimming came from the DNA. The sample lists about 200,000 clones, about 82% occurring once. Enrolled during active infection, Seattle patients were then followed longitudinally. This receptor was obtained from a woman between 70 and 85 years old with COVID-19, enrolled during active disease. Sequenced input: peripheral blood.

Written as DNA, the CDR3 is TGTGCCAGCAGTTACTCGAACAGAAACATGCAGCCCCAGCATTTT. Amino acid sequence: CASSYSNRNMQPQHF. The V and J genes are TRBV6-5 and TRBJ1-5; D not resolved. The CDR3 contains 15 residues. Germline V lookup: CDR1 MNHEY, CDR2 SVGAGI. Trimming shortened V by 0 bases and J by 7 bases, and 13 bases separated the two germline ends.